This T cell receptor beta chain was identified in a study of blood T cell repertoires in COVID-19. Across the whole study: Acute and convalescent COVID-19 samples came from the United States, Italy and Spain. Sources were T cells, B-cell-depleted T cells, or PBMCs; the material itself was cDNA or gDNA.

The germline V gene encodes CDR1 SGHNT and CDR2 YENEEA. The CDR3 contains 16 residues. J was trimmed by 8 bases and V by 3 bases; bases with no gene match: 7. Authors' processing steps: Reference gene primers were amplified, and this amplification served to estimate nucleated cell counts. Generated by immunoSEQ multiplex PCR, the TCRdb table keeps only in-frame clones and is missing some. V, J and clone size reflect that table, while D and trimming were determined from the DNA. The sample shows about 64,000 clones, 80% to 90% of them seen only once. The receptor's source is a man aged 40-49 years with acute or convalescent COVID-19. The specimen sequenced was peripheral blood. The chain joins TRBV11-3 to TRBJ2-1; TRBD2 matches at 13 bases. For the CDR3, the DNA is TGTGCCAGCAGCTTTCGGGACGGACTAGCGGGGGATGAGCAGTTCTTC. It encodes CASSFRDGLAGDEQFF.